These 10 T cell receptor beta chains came from one sample sequenced in a study of identical twins. TCRdb re-called the 5' RACE reads through MiXCR, storing one row per CDR3 protein. The table records approximately 350,000 distinct CDR3 sequences, more than 9% of them present only once. The sample was also reused in another study, on yellow fever vaccine responses in identical twins.

Input material: CD8+ T cells sorted from blood. These receptors all come from a woman aged 18 to 35 in good health.

The sample holds a few counts of this clonotype. The chain has TRBV12-3 or TRBV12-4 and TRBJ2-3; TRBD2 matches at 11 bases. CDR3 size: 17 residues. V lost 5 bases and J lost 2; bases outside the gene matches: 9. The CDR3 DNA reads TGTGCCAGCAGTCCCCGGACTAGCGGGTACATCACAGATACGCAGTATTTT. This gives the protein CASSPRTSGYITDTQYF.

This clonotype was observed many times. Here the CDR3 DNA reads TGTGCCAGCAGCCAGGGCACGGACAGACTGAATCAGCCCCAGCATTTT. It yields the protein CASSQGTDRLNQPQHF. The rearrangement joins TRBV4-2 to TRBJ1-5; weak D call: TRBD1 (6 bases). The ends were cut back, 3 bases at V and 4 bases at J, with 16 bases in the middle. The CDR3 loop spans 16 amino acids. CDR1 is LGHNA, CDR2 YNFKEQ, per germline.

V and J are TRBV3-1 and TRBJ2-1; 8 positions agree with TRBD2. Germline V CDR1 and CDR2: LGHDT, YNNKEL (reference sequence). Losses at the gene ends were 0 bases for V and 2 bases for J; bases not matched to a gene: 6. CDR3 length: 17 residues. DNA for the CDR3: TGTGCCAGCAGCCAAGAGATGCGGGGGGCCCCCTACAATGAGCAGTTCTTC. Translating it yields CASSQEMRGAPYNEQFF.

The chain links TRBV20-1 to TRBJ2-3; D perhaps matches TRBD2 (6 bases). The CDR3 sequence is 16 residues long. Germline CDR1 DFQATT, CDR2 SNEGSKA (reference sequence). V lost 1 base and J 2 bases, leaving 16 bases between the germline ends. The CDR3 reads CSARGLIAENTDTQYF. The DNA of the CDR3 is TGCAGTGCTAGAGGATTAATAGCGGAAAACACAGATACGCAGTATTTT.

The CDR3 region is CASSLAKRGLQLETQYF. Here the CDR3 DNA reads TGCGCCAGCAGCTTGGCCAAGCGGGGGTTACAGTTGGAGACCCAGTACTTC. The rearrangement uses TRBV5-1 and TRBJ2-5; 8 nucleotides match TRBD2. Germline-derived CDR1 and CDR2 are SGHRS and YFSETQ. V lost 0 bases, J lost 5 bases, and 12 bases stayed unmatched. CDR3 length: 17 amino acids.

This chain links TRBV28 with TRBJ1-2, with 9 nucleotides matching TRBD1. Germline trimming cut 3 bases from V and 1 base from J; bases unmatched to any gene: 9. This CDR3 contains 17 residues. The germline CDR1 and CDR2 sequences are MDHEN and SYDVKM. CDR3 bases: TGTGCCAGCAGTTTTCTCGGGACAGGGATAAATAACTATGGCTACACCTTC. Its protein product is CASSFLGTGINNYGYTF.

The chain uses TRBV9 and TRBJ2-1; the D is unclear. The CDR3 consists of 15 residues. Germline V gene lookup returns CDR1 SGDLS and CDR2 YYNGEE. Trimming cost V 0 bases and J 0 bases, with 7 bases left between them. DNA for the CDR3: TGTGCCAGCAGCGTAGTGCCAAGCTCCTACAATGAGCAGTTCTTC. Protein product: CASSVVPSSYNEQFF.

This chain joins TRBV7-8 and TRBJ2-1; D call uncertain. This CDR3 region has 13 residues. The germline V and J ends were trimmed by 0 bases and 7 bases, with 7 bases remaining between them. Germline CDR1 SGHVS, CDR2 FQNEAQ. CDR3 in amino acids: CASSLAPANEQFF. The CDR3 DNA is TGTGCCAGCAGCTTAGCCCCTGCTAATGAGCAGTTCTTC.

The V and J genes are TRBV4-2 and TRBJ2-5; perhaps D is TRBD1 or TRBD2 (5 bases each). Trimming stripped 3 bases from V and 2 bases from J, with 13 bases between. The CDR3 covers 15 residues. CDR1 is LGHNA and CDR2 is YNFKEQ in the germline V gene. The CDR3 region has the DNA TGTGCCAGCAGCCACCTAGAGGGGTCACAAGAGACCCAGTACTTC. This gives the protein CASSHLEGSQETQYF.

This clonotype has just a few counts. The chain has TRBV12-3 or TRBV12-4 and TRBJ2-2; 10 bases map to TRBD1. V dropped 2 bases and J dropped 6; count of bases not matched to a gene: 9. The length of the CDR3 is 17 residues. CDR3 DNA sequence: TGTGCCAGCAGTTTATTTTTGGGGACAGGGGTCCCCGGGGAGCTGTTTTTT. Protein sequence: CASSLFLGTGVPGELFF.